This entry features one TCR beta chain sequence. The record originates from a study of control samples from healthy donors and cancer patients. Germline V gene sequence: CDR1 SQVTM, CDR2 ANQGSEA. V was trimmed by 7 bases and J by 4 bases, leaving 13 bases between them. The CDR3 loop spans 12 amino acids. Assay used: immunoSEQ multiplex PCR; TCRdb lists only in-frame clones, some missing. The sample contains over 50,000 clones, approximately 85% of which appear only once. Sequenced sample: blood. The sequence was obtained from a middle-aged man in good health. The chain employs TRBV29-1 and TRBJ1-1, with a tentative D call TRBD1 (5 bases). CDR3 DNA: TGCAGCGCCGTCAGGGCCAGCACTGAAGCTTTCTTT. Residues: CSAVRASTEAFF.